This section outlines one TCR beta chain sequence together with its context. This clone was seen more than once but under ten times. What antigen it recognizes has not been identified. It has no much larger one-base neighbor in the sample; base qualities were not kept. These data are taken from a study of blood T cell repertoires in COVID-19 (dated by TCRdb to about 2020). Turning to the overall study: The collaborator samples originated in the United States, Italy and Spain and spanned the acute and convalescent phases of COVID-19. The material from the prospective study consisted of cDNA or gDNA derived from T cells, B-cell-depleted T cells, or PBMCs. Subjects who had been exposed to COVID-19, were actively infected with it, or had recovered from it provided the deeply sampled blood TCRbeta repertoires that made up the dataset. The repertoires were released in a freely available public database intended as a resource for research on the immune response to SARS-CoV-2. Samples were obtained from the ongoing ImmuneRACE study (first 160 participants) and from 1,254 subjects provided by 6 global collaborators. Sample metadata almost always included a de-identified subject ID, COVID-19 status, age in years and sex. Where available, HLA class I and class II types were taken from metadata supplied by the sample provider and were not determined by assay-based typing.

Results and caveats for the whole study, not just this receptor: How much clinical and demographic metadata was included differed by source and by participant, and the metadata was provided uncurated.

As encoded in the germline V gene, CDR1 is LGHNA while CDR2 is YSLEER. V sheds 1 base and J sheds 0 bases, leaving 13 bases between their ends. Counted from cysteine to phenylalanine, this CDR3 has 16 amino acids. Kept here is only the CDR3 DNA, which spans 48 bases and is read in frame from base 1. The immunoSEQ Assay, a bias-controlled multiplex PCR, was used to amplify TCRbeta CDR3 regions from genomic DNA. On the study's bioinformatics: The number of nucleated cells in each sample was estimated from the amplification of reference gene primers within the assay. To quantify the absolute abundance of each unique TCRbeta CDR3 rearrangement, sequence reads were collapsed and filtered. For each sample, productive Simpson clonality was calculated by taking the square root of Simpson's diversity index across productive rearrangements. This immuneACCESS table, as held by TCRdb, lists in-frame sequences with V and J called but not all clones. Of the missing ones, under half trace to an unresolved V gene in checked studies; the others have no known cause. V and J calls and clone size are those listed in that table; D and trimming were worked out from the DNA. The sample data list about 240,000 clones, and 75% to 85% of these were observed just once. The ten largest clones add up to 9.5% to 15% of the sample.

Collaborating institutions collected whole blood in K2EDTA tubes following their own protocols. For TCRbeta analysis, collaborators shipped samples in one of three forms: frozen whole blood, isolated PBMCs, or DNA extracted from either of those sample types. Recombination joined TRBV4-3 with TRBJ2-7; TRBD1 might be the D gene, on 6 matching bases. The receptor was derived from a woman in her fifties or sixties with active or convalescent COVID-19. The specimen sequenced was peripheral blood. The CDR3: CASSQGGRGSSYEQYF. The nucleotides read TGCGCCAGCAGCCAAGGAGGTAGGGGGAGCTCCTACGAGCAGTACTTC.